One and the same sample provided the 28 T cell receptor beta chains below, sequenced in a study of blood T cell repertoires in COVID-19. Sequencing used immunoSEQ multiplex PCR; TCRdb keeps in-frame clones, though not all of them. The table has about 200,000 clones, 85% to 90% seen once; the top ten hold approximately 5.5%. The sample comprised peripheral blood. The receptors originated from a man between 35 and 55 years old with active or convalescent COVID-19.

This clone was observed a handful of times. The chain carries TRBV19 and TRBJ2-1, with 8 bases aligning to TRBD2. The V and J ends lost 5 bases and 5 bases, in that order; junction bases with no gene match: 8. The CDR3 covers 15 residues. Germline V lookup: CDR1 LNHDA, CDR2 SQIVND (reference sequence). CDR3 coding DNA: TGTGCCAGTAGTTCACCGGGACTAGGAAACAATGAGCAGTTCTTC. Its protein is CASSSPGLGNNEQFF. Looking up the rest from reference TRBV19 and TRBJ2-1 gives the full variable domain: DGGITQSPKYLFRKEGQNVTLSCEQNLNHDAMYWYRQDPGQGLRLIYYSQIVNDFQKGDIAEGYSVSREKKESFPLTVTSAQKNPTAFYLCASSSPGLGNNEQFFGPGTRLTVL.

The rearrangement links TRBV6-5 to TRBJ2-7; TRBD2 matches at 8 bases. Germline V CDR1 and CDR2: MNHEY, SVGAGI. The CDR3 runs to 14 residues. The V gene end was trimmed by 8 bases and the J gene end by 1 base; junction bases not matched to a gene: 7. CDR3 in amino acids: CASRLGLASYEQYF. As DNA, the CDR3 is TGTGCCAGCCGCCTCGGACTAGCTTCCTACGAGCAGTACTTC.

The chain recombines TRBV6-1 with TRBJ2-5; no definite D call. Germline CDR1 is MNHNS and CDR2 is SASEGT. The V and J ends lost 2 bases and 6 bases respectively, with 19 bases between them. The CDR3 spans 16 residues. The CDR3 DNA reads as TGTGCCAGCAGTGAATTTGGAGCCCCCCTTCCGAAGACCCAGTACTTC. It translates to CASSEFGAPLPKTQYF.

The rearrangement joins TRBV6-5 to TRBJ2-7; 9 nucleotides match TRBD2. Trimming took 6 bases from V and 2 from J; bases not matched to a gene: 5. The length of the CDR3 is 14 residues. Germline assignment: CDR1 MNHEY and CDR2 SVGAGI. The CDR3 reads CASRASGNPYEQYF. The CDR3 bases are TGTGCCAGCAGGGCTAGCGGGAACCCCTACGAGCAGTACTTC.

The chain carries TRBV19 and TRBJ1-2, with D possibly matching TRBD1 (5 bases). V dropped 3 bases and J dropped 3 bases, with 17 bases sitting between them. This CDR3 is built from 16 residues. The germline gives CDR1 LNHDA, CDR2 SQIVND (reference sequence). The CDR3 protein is CASSMGGGRLDYGYTF. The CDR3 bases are TGTGCCAGTAGTATGGGGGGAGGCCGATTAGACTATGGCTACACCTTC.

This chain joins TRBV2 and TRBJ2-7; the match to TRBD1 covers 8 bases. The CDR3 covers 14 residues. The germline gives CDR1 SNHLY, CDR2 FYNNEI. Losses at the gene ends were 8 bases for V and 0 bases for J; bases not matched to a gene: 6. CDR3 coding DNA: TGTGCCAGCGGCGGGCAGGGGGCCTCCTACGAGCAGTACTTC. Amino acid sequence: CASGGQGASYEQYF.

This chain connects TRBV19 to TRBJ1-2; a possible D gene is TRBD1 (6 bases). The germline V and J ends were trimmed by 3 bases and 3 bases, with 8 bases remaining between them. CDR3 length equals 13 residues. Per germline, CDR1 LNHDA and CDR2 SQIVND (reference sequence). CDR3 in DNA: TGTGCCAGTAGTATTGGGGGCTACTATGGCTACACCTTC. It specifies CASSIGGYYGYTF.

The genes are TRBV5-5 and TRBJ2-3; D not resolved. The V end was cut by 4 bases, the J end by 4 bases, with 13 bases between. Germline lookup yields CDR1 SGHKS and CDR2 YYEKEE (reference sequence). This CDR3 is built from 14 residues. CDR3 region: CASSPRGWADTQYF. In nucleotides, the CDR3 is TGTGCCAGCAGCCCGCGCGGTTGGGCAGATACGCAGTATTTT.

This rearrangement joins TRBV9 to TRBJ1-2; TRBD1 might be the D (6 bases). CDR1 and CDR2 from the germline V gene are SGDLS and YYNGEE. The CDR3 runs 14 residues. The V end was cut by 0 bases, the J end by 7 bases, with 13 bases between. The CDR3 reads CASSVEGDRSGYTF. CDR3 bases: TGTGCCAGCAGCGTAGAGGGGGATCGGAGTGGCTACACCTTC.

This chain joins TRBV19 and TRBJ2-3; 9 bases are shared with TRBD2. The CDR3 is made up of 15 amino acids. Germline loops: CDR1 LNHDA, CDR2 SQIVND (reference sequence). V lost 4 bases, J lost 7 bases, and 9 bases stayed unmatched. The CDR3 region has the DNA TGTGCCAGTAGTAACAAGACTAGCGGCCGATATACGCAGTATTTT. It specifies CASSNKTSGRYTQYF.

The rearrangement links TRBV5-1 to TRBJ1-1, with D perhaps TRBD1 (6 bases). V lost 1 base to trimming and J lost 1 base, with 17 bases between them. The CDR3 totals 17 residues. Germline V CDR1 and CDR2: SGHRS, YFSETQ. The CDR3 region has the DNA TGCGCCAGCAGCTTGAGGAGGAGTGGGGGCGCGAACACTGAAGCTTTCTTT. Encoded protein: CASSLRRSGGANTEAFF.

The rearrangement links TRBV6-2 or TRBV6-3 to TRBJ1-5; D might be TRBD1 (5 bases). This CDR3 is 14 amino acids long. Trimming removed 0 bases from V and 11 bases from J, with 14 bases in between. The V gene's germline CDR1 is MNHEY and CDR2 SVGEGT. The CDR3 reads CASSYSTGTGAQHF. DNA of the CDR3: TGTGCCAGCAGTTACTCCACGGGGACTGGGGCCCAGCATTTT.

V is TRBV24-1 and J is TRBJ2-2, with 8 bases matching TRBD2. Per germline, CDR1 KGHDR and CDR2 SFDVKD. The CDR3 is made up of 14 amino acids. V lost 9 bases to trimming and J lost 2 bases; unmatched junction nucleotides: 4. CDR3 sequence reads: CATSTSGNTGELFF. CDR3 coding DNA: TGTGCCACCTCCACTAGCGGTAACACCGGGGAGCTGTTTTTT.

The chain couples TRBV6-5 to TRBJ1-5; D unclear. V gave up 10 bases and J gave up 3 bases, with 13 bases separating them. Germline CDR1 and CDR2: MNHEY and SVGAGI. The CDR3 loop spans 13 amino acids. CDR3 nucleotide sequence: TGTGCCACCAAAGGGAGGAACAATCAGCCCCAGCATTTT. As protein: CATKGRNNQPQHF.

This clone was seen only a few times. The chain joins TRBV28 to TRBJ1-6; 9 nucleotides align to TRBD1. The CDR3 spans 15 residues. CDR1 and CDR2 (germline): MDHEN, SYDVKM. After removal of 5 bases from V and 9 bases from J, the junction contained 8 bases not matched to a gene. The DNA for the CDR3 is TGTGCCAGCAGTGAAACCACAGGGGGCTCTTCACCCCTCCACTTT. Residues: CASSETTGGSSPLHF.

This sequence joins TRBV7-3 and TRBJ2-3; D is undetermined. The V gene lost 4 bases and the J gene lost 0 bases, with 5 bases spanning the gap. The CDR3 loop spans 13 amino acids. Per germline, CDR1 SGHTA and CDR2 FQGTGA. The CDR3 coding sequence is TGTGCCAGCAGCTCTCCTAGCACAGATACGCAGTATTTT. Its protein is CASSSPSTDTQYF.

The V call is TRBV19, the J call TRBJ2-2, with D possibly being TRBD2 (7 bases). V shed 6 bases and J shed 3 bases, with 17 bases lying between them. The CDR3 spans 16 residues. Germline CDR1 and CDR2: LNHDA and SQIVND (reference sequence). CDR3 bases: TGTGCCAGTAGCTGGGAGGGGACAACGTACACCGGGGAGCTGTTTTTT. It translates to CASSWEGTTYTGELFF. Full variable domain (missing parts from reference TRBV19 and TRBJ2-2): DGGITQSPKYLFRKEGQNVTLSCEQNLNHDAMYWYRQDPGQGLRLIYYSQIVNDFQKGDIAEGYSVSREKKESFPLTVTSAQKNPTAFYLCASSWEGTTYTGELFFGEGSRLTVL.

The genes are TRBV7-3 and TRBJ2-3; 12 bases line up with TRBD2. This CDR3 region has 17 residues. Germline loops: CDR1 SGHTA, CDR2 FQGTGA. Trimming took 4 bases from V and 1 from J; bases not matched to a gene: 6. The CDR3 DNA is TGTGCCAGCAGCTCCCCGAGACTAGCGGGGGGCACAGATACGCAGTATTTT. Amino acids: CASSSPRLAGGTDTQYF.

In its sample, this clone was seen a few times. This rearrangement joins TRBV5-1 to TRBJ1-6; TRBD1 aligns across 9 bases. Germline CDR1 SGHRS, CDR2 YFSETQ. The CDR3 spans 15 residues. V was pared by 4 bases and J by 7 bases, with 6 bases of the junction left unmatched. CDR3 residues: CASSQGQGGNSPLHF. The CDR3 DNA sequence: TGCGCCAGCAGCCAGGGACAGGGTGGGAATTCACCCCTCCACTTT.

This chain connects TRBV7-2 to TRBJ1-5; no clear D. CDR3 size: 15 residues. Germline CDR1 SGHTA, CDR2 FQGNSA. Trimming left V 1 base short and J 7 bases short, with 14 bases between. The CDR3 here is CASSLDLREYQPQHF. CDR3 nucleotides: TGTGCCAGCAGCTTAGACCTCCGGGAGTACCAGCCCCAGCATTTT.

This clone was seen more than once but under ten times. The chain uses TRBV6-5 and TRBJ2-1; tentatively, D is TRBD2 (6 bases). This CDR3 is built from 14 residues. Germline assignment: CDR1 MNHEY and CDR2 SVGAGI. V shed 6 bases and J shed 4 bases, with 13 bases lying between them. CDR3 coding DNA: TGTGCCAGCAGCCGGGACTGGCCTTACAATGAGCAGTTCTTC. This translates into CASSRDWPYNEQFF.

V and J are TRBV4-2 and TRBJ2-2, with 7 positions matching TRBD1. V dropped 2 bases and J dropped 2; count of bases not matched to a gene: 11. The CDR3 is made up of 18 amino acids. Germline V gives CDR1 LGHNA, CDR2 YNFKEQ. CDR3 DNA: TGTGCCAGCAGCCAAAGGCAGGGGGTGTCAATAAACACCGGGGAGCTGTTTTTT. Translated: CASSQRQGVSINTGELFF.

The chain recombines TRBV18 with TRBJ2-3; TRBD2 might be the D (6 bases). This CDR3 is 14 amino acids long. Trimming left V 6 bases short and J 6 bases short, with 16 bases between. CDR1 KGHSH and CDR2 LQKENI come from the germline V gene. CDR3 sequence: CASSLSGGADTQYF. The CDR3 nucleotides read TGTGCCAGCTCTCTATCCGGGGGAGCGGATACGCAGTATTTT.

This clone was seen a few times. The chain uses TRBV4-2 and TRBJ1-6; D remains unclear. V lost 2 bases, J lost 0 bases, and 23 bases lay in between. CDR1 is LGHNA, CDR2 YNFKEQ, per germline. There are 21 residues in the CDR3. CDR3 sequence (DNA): TGTGCCAGCAGCCAACTCGACATCTCATCACGAACTTACTCCTATAATTCACCCCTCCACTTT. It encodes CASSQLDISSRTYSYNSPLHF.

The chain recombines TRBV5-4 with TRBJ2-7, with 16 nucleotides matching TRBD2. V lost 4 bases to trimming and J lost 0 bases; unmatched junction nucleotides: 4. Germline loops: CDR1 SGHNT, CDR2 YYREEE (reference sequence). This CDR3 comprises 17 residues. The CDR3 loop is CASSLGLAGGSSYEQYF. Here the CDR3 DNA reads TGTGCCAGCAGCCTGGGACTAGCGGGAGGGAGCTCCTACGAGCAGTACTTC.

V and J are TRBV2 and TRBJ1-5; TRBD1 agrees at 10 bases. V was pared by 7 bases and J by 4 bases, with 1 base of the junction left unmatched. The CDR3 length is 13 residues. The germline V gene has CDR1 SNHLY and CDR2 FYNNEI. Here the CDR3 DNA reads TGTGCCAGCACGGGACAGGGGAATCAGCCCCAGCATTTT. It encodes CASTGQGNQPQHF.

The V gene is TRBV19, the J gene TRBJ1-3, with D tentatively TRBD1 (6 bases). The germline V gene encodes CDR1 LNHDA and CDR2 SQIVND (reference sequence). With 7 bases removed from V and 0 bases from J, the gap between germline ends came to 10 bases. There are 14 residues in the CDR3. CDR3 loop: CASTGTHSGNTIYF. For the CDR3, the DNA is TGTGCCAGTACCGGGACACACTCTGGAAACACCATATATTTT.

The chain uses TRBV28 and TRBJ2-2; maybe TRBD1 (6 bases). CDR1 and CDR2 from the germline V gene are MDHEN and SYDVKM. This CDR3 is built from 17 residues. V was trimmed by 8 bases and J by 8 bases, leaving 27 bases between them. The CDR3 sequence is CASSSPGAAPRRGELFF. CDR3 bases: TGTGCCAGCTCGTCCCCAGGGGCGGCCCCAAGACGGGGGGAGCTGTTTTTT.